This T cell receptor (beta chain) was identified in a study of blood T cell repertoires in COVID-19 (TCRdb year 2020). Notes on the research overall: Collaborator samples came from the United States, Italy and Spain and covered acute and convalescent phases of COVID-19. The material from the prospective study consisted of cDNA or gDNA derived from T cells, B-cell-depleted T cells, or PBMCs. The dataset comprised deeply sampled blood TCRbeta repertoires from subjects exposed to, actively infected with, or recovered from COVID-19. A freely available public database, intended as a resource for researchers studying the immune response to SARS-CoV-2, is where the repertoires were released. Samples were obtained from the ongoing ImmuneRACE study (first 160 participants) and from 1,254 subjects provided by 6 global collaborators. A de-identified subject ID, COVID-19 status, age in years and sex were almost always included in the sample metadata. Where available, HLA class I and class II types were obtained from metadata supplied by the sample provider rather than from assay-based typing. Beyond this particular receptor, the publication reports: How much clinical and demographic metadata was included differed by source and by participant, and the metadata was provided uncurated.

On this clone: Its antigen is currently not known. No qualities accompany the bases; no much larger clone lies one base away.

TCRbeta CDR3 regions were amplified from genomic DNA using the immunoSEQ Assay, a bias-controlled multiplex PCR. The paper's data handling went like this. The number of nucleated cells in each sample was estimated from the amplification of reference gene primers within the assay. To quantify the absolute abundance of each unique TCRbeta CDR3 rearrangement, sequence reads were collapsed and filtered. For each sample, productive Simpson clonality was calculated as the square root of Simpson's diversity index over productive rearrangements. TCRdb holds this immuneACCESS table with in-frame rearrangements only. Some clones are missing; in checked studies, unresolved V genes explain under half, and the rest has no known cause. The V and J calls and clone size were taken over from that table, and D and trimming were inferred from the DNA. This sample comprises tens of thousands of clones, approximately 90% of them detected only once. Together, the top ten hold 6% to 7.5% of the sample.

Via the germline V gene, CDR1 is SGHTA and CDR2 FQGTGA. The cysteine opens and the phenylalanine closes a CDR3 of 15 amino acids. Only the CDR3 portion is preserved as DNA: 45 bases, with reading frame beginning at the first base. V trim: 2 bases; J trim: 0 bases; unmatched bases: 0. Each collaborating institution followed its own protocols to collect whole blood in K2EDTA tubes. For TCRbeta analysis, collaborators shipped samples as frozen whole blood, isolated PBMCs, or DNA extracted from either of those sample types. The rearrangement combines TRBV7-3 with TRBJ2-2; TRBD1 fits 7 bases in the junction. The sequencing sample was made of peripheral blood. This TCR came from a woman over 75 with acute or convalescent COVID-19. The sequenced DNA: TGTGCCAGCAGCTTACAGGGGGCGAACACCGGGGAGCTGTTTTTT. The resulting protein is CASSLQGANTGELFF.